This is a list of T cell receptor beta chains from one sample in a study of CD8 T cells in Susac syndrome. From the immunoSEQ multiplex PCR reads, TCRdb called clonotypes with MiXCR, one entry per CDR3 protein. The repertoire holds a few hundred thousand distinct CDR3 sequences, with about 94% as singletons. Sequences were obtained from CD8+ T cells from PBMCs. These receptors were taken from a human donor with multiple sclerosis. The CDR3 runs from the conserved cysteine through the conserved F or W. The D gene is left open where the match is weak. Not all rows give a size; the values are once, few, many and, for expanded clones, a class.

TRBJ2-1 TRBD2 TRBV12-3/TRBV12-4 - TGTGCCAGCAGGGCGCCGGGGGGGATCAATGAGCAGTTCTTC CASRAPGGINEQFF
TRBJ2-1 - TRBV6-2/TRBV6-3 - TGTGCCAGCAGCATTAGCGGATCCTACAATGAGCAGTTCTTC CASSISGSYNEQFF
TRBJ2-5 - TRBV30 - TGTGCCTGCGGAGGCACCGGGGTAACTTCCCAAGAGACCCAGTACTTC CACGGTGVTSQETQYF
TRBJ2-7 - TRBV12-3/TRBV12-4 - TGTGCCAGCAGCCGAGGGGTAGGCGAGCAGTACTTC CASSRGVGEQYF
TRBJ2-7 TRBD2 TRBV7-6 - TGTGCCAGCAGCTTAGCCCTAGCGGGTAGATCATACGAGCAGTACTTC CASSLALAGRSYEQYF
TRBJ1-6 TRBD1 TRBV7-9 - TGTGCCAGCAGCCCTATCCGGCAGGGGGCAGGTTCACCCCTCCACTTT CASSPIRQGAGSPLHF
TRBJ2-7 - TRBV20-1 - TGCAGTGCTAGAGATAACAGACCCTACGAGCAGTACTTC CSARDNRPYEQYF
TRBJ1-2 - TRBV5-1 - TGCGCCAGCAGCTTGACCGGGACGCGGGATTATGGCTACACCTTC CASSLTGTRDYGYTF
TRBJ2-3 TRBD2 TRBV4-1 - TGCGCCAGCAGCTCCTTCCCGGTAGCGGGAGAGGGTGCGGAAGATACGCAGTATTTT CASSSFPVAGEGAEDTQYF
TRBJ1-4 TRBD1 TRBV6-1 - TGTGCCAGCAGTAAGACGACAGGGCTATCAACTAATGAAAAACTGTTTTTT CASSKTTGLSTNEKLFF
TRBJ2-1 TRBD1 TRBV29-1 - TGCAGCGTTTATGGACAGGAGAATGAGCAGTTCTTC CSVYGQENEQFF
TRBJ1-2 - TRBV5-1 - TGCGCCAGCAGCGGGGGGGCCTATGGCTACACCTTC CASSGGAYGYTF
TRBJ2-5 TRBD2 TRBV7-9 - TGTGCCAGCAGCACCCGGGCTAGCGGGAGTTGGCAAGAGACCCAGTACTTC CASSTRASGSWQETQYF
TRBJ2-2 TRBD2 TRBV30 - TGTGCCTGGACCTGGGACTATCGGGCCGGGGAGCTGTTTTTT CAWTWDYRAGELFF
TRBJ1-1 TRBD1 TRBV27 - TGTGCCACCTGGAGTCCGGGACAGGGGTTGAACACTGAAGCTTTCTTT CATWSPGQGLNTEAFF
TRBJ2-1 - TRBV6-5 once TGTGCCAGCAGTTACTCTCCCGGGGCAAGCTCCTACAATGAGCAGTTCTTC CASSYSPGASSYNEQFF
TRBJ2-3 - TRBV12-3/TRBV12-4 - TGTGCCAGCAGAGCGCTGCTAGCAGATACGCAGTATTTT CASRALLADTQYF
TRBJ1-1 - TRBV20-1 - TGCAGTGCTAGAGTCCCCACGGACACTGAAGCTTTCTTT CSARVPTDTEAFF
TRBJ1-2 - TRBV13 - TGTGCCAGCAGCTTAGGCCTCCGACAGAACTATGGCTACACCTTC CASSLGLRQNYGYTF
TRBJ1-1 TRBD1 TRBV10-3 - TGTGCCATCAGTGAGGGGTCGGGACAGATGAACACTGAAGCTTTCTTT CAISEGSGQMNTEAFF
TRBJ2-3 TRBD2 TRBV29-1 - TGCAGCGTTGAGCGGGAGGGCCAAGGAGATACGCAGTATTTT CSVEREGQGDTQYF
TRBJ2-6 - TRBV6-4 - TGTGCCAGCAGCCCTGAGAACTCTGGGGCCAACGTCCTGACTTTC CASSPENSGANVLTF
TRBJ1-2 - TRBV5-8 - TGTGCCAGCAGCTTCCGCACCGTAATCGGCTATGGCTACACCTTC CASSFRTVIGYGYTF
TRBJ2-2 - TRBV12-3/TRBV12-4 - TGTGCCAGCAGTTTACAGGAGAACACCGGGGAGCTGTTTTTT CASSLQENTGELFF
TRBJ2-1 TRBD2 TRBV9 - TGTGCCAGCACGACTAGCGGTTTAAATGAGCAGTTCTTC CASTTSGLNEQFF
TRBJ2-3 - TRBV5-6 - TGTGCCAGCAGCTTGGCTGAAGGTAGGGAGGTGGGCACAGATACGCAGTATTTT CASSLAEGREVGTDTQYF
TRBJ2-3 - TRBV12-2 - TGTGCAAGTCGCCCTCCGGCAGCAGATACGCAGTATTTT CASRPPAADTQYF
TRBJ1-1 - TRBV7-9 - TGTGCCAGCAGCCTTGTGGGGGGCGCAACTGAAGCTTTCTTT CASSLVGGATEAFF
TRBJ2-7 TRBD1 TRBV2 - TGTGCCAGCAGTGACCCCCGGGACAGAAGCTCCTACGAGCAGTACTTC CASSDPRDRSSYEQYF
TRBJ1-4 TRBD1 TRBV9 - TGTGCCAGCAATCAACAGGGGGATGGTGAAAAACTGTTTTTT CASNQQGDGEKLFF
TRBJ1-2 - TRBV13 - TGTGCCAGCAGCTTATCCTATGTGGGCTACACCTTC CASSLSYVGYTF
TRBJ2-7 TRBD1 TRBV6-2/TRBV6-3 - TGTGCCAGCAGCTCCGGACAGGGGGCGTCCTACGAGCAGTACTTC CASSSGQGASYEQYF
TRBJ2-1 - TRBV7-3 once TGTGCCAGCAGCGCCGCGGGGCTTAGCAATGAGCAGTTCTTC CASSAAGLSNEQFF
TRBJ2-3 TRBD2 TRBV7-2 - TGTGCCAGCAGCTTCGAGCGGGACACAGATACGCAGTATTTT CASSFERDTDTQYF
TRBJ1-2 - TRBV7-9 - TGTGCCAGCAGCATTGACAACGGCTATGGCTACACCTTC CASSIDNGYGYTF
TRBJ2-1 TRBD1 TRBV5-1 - TGCGCCAGCAGCTCCAGGGACAGGGGGTGGAATGAGCAGTTCTTC CASSSRDRGWNEQFF
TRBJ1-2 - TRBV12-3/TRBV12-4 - TGTGCCAGCAGTTTCCCTACCGGGCTGGGGACCTATGGCTACACCTTC CASSFPTGLGTYGYTF
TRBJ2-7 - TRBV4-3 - TGCGCCAGCAGCCAAGGCCACTCGGACACCTCCTACGAGCAGTACTTC CASSQGHSDTSYEQYF
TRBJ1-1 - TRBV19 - TGTGCCAGTAGTTATCAGGGACCCACTGAAGCTTTCTTT CASSYQGPTEAFF
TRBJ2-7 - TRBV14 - TGTGCCAGCAGCCAAGCTGTTGGGGACTCCTACGAGCAGTACTTC CASSQAVGDSYEQYF
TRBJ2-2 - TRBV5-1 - TGCGCCAGCAGCTTGGTAGGCACGTCCTACACCGGGGAGCTGTTTTTT CASSLVGTSYTGELFF
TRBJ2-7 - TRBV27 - TGTGCCAGCGGTCCGGGGGCGAGCTCCTACGAGCAGTACTTC CASGPGASSYEQYF
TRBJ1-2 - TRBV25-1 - TGTGCCAGCAGTGACCAAGAGAAGGGACTCTTGTATGGCTACACCTTC CASSDQEKGLLYGYTF
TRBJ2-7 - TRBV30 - TGTGCCTGGAGTGGGCCCCCCCGGGAGCAGTACTTC CAWSGPPREQYF
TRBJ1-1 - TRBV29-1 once TGCAGCGTTGAAGATCTTGTTGGGGGATTCGCCCAGGGAGCTTTCTTT CSVEDLVGGFAQGAFF
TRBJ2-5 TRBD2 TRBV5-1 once TGCGCCAGCAGCCCCCTGACTAGCGGGGGGGCGAGAGAGACCCAGTACTTC CASSPLTSGGARETQYF
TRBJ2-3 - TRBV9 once TGTGCCAGCAGCGTAGACCGACAGAGCACAGATACGCAGTATTTT CASSVDRQSTDTQYF
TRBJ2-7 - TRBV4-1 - TGCGCCAGCAGCCAAGATCGAGTCAGGGACGGGTACGAGCAGTACTTC CASSQDRVRDGYEQYF
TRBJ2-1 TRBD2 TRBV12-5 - TGTGCTAGTGGGGGACTAGCGGGAGCCGCCTTTTACAATGAGCAGTTCTTC CASGGLAGAAFYNEQFF
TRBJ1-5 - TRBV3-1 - TGTGCCAGCAGCGAGGACATGGGCAATCAGCCCCAGCATTTT CASSEDMGNQPQHF